The 10 T cell receptor beta chains in this list originate from one sample, sequenced in a study of blood T cell repertoires in COVID-19. Clones were read by immunoSEQ multiplex PCR, and TCRdb kept only the in-frame ones, dropping some. The sample has some 11,000 clones; roughly 82% are singletons. The sample was peripheral blood. The receptors come from a woman aged 60-70 years with acute or convalescent COVID-19.

This clone was counted once. The genes are TRBV6-4 and TRBJ2-1, with D tentatively TRBD2 (6 bases). Germline CDR1 reads MRHNA; CDR2 reads SNTAGT. This CDR3 is 11 amino acids long. Between the trimmed V and J ends, which lost 9 bases and 7 bases, there was a span of 10 bases. The CDR3 nucleotides are TGTGCCAGTAGGCGGGGAAATGAGCAGTTCTTC. Encoded protein: CASRRGNEQFF.

The chain joins TRBV28 to TRBJ2-1; 8 nucleotides align to TRBD2. Germline CDR1 reads MDHEN; CDR2 reads SYDVKM. With V trimmed by 2 bases and J by 9 bases, 9 bases remained unmatched. This CDR3 region has 15 residues. The CDR3 DNA is TGTGCCAGCAGTTTAAACGGGGGGGCCCGGCGTGAGCAGTTCTTC. Its translation is CASSLNGGARREQFF.

The genes are TRBV5-1 and TRBJ2-5, with D possibly matching TRBD1 (6 bases). Trimming removed 4 bases at V and 3 bases at J, with 13 bases between. CDR1 is SGHRS, CDR2 YFSETQ, per germline. There are 14 residues in the CDR3. CDR3 coding DNA: TGCGCCAGCAGCAACAGGGTCGGAGAAGAGACCCAGTACTTC. Translated, it gives CASSNRVGEETQYF.

This clone came up once. J is TRBJ2-3 and V is TRBV18; the match to TRBD2 covers 8 bases. V was pared by 6 bases and J by 2 bases, with 10 bases of the junction left unmatched. This CDR3 is built from 16 residues. The germline CDR1 and CDR2 sequences are KGHSH and LQKENI. DNA of the CDR3: TGTGCCAGCTCCCACGGGAGGGAGGGAGTCACAGATACGCAGTATTTT. Protein: CASSHGREGVTDTQYF.

The J gene is TRBJ2-1, the V gene TRBV7-9; 11 bases fit TRBD1. Germline V gives CDR1 SEHNR, CDR2 FQNEAQ (reference sequence). V was pared by 0 bases and J by 7 bases, with 5 bases of the junction left unmatched. This CDR3 spans 16 amino acids. CDR3 residues: CASSLAGQGARNEQFF. For the CDR3, the DNA is TGTGCCAGCAGCTTAGCCGGACAGGGGGCTAGGAATGAGCAGTTCTTC.

The genes are TRBV7-2 and TRBJ1-2; no clear D gene. The CDR3 consists of 16 residues. CDR1 is SGHTA, CDR2 FQGNSA, per germline. V lost 3 bases and J lost 0, with 14 bases in between. The CDR3 sequence is CASSLAHSRTNYGYTF. CDR3 sequence (DNA): TGTGCCAGCAGCTTGGCCCACAGCAGAACTAACTATGGCTACACCTTC.

This rearrangement joins TRBV21-1 to TRBJ1-3; TRBD1 reflects the table's D call only, with no check against the DNA. TRBV21-1 is classified as a pseudogene. The CDR3 totals 17 residues. This CDR3 is CASSTRDRRYSGNTIYF. CDR3 DNA sequence: TGTGCCAGCAGCACCCGGGACAGACGATACTCTGGAAACACCATATATTTT.

The chain combines TRBV6-6 with TRBJ1-2; D call uncertain. The CDR3 spans 12 residues. The V end was cut by 10 bases, the J end by 7 bases, with 16 bases between. CDR1 is MNHNY, CDR2 SVGAGI, per germline (reference sequence). The CDR3 is CATTSGGLGYTF. The CDR3 DNA is TGTGCCACAACATCGGGAGGACTTGGCTACACCTTC.

The V and J genes are TRBV3-1 (or the pseudogene TRBV3-2) and TRBJ1-6; 10 bases agree with TRBD1. V lost 3 bases and J lost 6; bases outside the gene matches: 14. This CDR3 spans 19 amino acids. Germline V gives CDR1 LGHDT, CDR2 YNNKEL (reference sequence). This chain's CDR3 is CASSQVTGGSFNINSPLHF. CDR3 nucleotide sequence: TGTGCCAGCAGCCAGGTGACAGGGGGCAGTTTCAACATTAATTCACCCCTCCACTTT.

The chain combines TRBV5-1 with TRBJ2-2; D perhaps matches TRBD2 (6 bases). The CDR3 spans 16 residues. Germline CDR1 SGHRS, CDR2 YFSETQ. Trimming stripped 4 bases from V and 2 bases from J, with 15 bases between. In nucleotides, the CDR3 is TGCGCCAGCAGCGCGGGGTCGTCCCCTAACACCGGGGAGCTGTTTTTT. Protein: CASSAGSSPNTGELFF.